This entry concerns a single T cell receptor (beta chain). The antigen remains undetermined. This record belongs to a study of graft-versus-host responses after intestinal transplantation. About the research overall: Tacrolimus plus steroids were given to all recipients for approximately three years, preceded by anti-thymocyte globulin induction. Whole-study findings and limits: Declining HvG levels early post-transplant were linked to peak circulating GvH clone levels. GvH clones occurred in recipient marrow; some first appeared in ileum or blood. Allograft clonal ratios (graft-versus-host to host-versus-graft) were high in patients who had graft-donor T cell macrochimerism.

Only in-frame clones appear in the TCRdb table, and some are missing; sequencing was by immunoSEQ multiplex PCR. The repertoire has over 90,000 clones, roughly 90% of them found once; the top ten carry more than 0.4%. Trimming shortened V by 5 bases and J by 7 bases, and 15 bases separated the two germline ends. The CDR3 consists of 14 residues. Germline V gene sequence: CDR1 MNHEY, CDR2 SMNVEV (reference sequence). This receptor was identified in a human donor who received an intestinal transplant. The J gene is TRBJ2-1, the V gene TRBV27, with D possibly matching TRBD2 (5 bases). This material consisted of unstimulated CD8+ T cells sorted from spleen or lymph node cells, taken before intestinal transplant. The CDR3 is CASSPSLRGNEQFF. Here the CDR3 DNA reads TGTGCCAGCAGTCCTAGCCTACGGGGAAATGAGCAGTTCTTC.